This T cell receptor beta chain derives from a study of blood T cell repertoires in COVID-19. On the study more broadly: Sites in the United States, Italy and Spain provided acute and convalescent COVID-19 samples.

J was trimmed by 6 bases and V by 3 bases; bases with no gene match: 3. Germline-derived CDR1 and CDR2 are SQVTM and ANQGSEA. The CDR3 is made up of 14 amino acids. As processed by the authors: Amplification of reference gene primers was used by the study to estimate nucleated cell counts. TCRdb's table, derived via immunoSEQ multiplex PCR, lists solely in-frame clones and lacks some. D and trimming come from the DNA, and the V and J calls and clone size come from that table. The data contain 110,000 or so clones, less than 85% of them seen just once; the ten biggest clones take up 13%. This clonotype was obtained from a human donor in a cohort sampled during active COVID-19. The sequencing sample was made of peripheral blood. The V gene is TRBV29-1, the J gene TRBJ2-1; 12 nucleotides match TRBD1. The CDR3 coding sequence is TGCAGCGTTGATGGGACAGGGGGCTCCAATGAGCAGTTCTTC. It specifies CSVDGTGGSNEQFF.